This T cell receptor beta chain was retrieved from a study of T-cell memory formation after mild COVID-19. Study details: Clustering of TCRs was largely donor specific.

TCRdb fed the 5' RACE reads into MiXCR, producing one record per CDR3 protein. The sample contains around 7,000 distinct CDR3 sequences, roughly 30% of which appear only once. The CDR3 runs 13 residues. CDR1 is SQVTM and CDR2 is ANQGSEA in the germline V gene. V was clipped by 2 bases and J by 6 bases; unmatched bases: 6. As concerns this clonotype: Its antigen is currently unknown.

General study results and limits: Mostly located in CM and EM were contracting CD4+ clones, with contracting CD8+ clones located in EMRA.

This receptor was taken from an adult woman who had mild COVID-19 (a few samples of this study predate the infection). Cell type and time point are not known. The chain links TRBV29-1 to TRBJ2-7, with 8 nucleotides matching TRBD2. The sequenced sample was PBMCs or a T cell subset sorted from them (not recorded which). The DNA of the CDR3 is TGCAGCGTTGAAAAAGCGGGAGTAAGCGAGCAGTACTTC. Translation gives CSVEKAGVSEQYF.